These 10 T cell receptor beta chains were sequenced from one sample in a study of CD8 T cells in ankylosing spondylitis. Findings of the study overall: Characteristic, it appeared, of ankylosing spondylitis blood was a TCR beta motif of seven or eight highly homologous variants.

These receptors' targets are unknown. TCRdb recomputed calls from the 5' RACE reads with MiXCR, one row per CDR3 protein. The profile shows approximately 400,000 distinct CDR3 sequences, roughly 26% of them singletons. Sequences were obtained from blood, either unsorted or a sorted T cell fraction (not recorded which). The receptors shown here come from a male donor with ankylosing spondylitis.

V is TRBV20-1 and J is TRBJ2-3, with D hard to call. Germline V gene sequence: CDR1 DFQATT, CDR2 SNEGSKA (reference sequence). V shed 6 bases and J shed 1 base, with 14 bases lying between them. The CDR3 totals 14 residues. CDR3 amino acids: CSATGPGGTDTQYF. Written as DNA, the CDR3 is TGCAGTGCCACCGGACCGGGCGGCACAGATACGCAGTATTTT.

This clonotype was seen a handful of times. This chain links TRBV20-1 with TRBJ1-2; no reliable D call. Germline CDR1 DFQATT, CDR2 SNEGSKA (reference sequence). V was cut by 5 bases and J by 3 bases, with 10 bases left in between. The CDR3 has 12 amino acids. CDR3 loop: CSAPRSDYGYTF. The CDR3, as DNA: TGCAGTGCTCCTAGGTCGGACTATGGCTACACCTTC.

This clonotype has more than one count but fewer than ten. The genes are TRBV20-1 and TRBJ1-1; 8 nucleotides align to TRBD1. Looked up from germline, CDR1 is DFQATT and CDR2 is SNEGSKA (reference sequence). V lost 0 bases, J lost 9 bases, and 12 bases stayed unmatched. This CDR3 has 15 amino acids. CDR3 nucleotide sequence: TGCAGTGCTAGAGATCCCGGACAGGGCAGGGGTCAAGCTTTCTTT. This encodes CSARDPGQGRGQAFF.

V and J are TRBV2 and TRBJ2-7, with 7 bases fitting TRBD1. The germline CDR1 and CDR2 sequences are SNHLY and FYNNEI. The CDR3 runs to 14 residues. The J segment lost 3 bases and the V segment lost 4 bases, leaving 6 bases of the junction unmatched. For the CDR3, the DNA is TGTGCCAGCAGTGGCCACAGGGGCCGCTACGAGCAGTACTTC. Translating gives CASSGHRGRYEQYF.

The table lists this clonotype with a few counts. V and J are TRBV12-3 or TRBV12-4 and TRBJ2-2; D perhaps matches TRBD1 (6 bases). V was shortened by 6 bases and J by 4 bases, with 12 bases between the two germline ends. The CDR3 runs to 14 residues. CDR3 protein: CASRETGFTGELFF. The CDR3 DNA reads as TGTGCCAGCAGAGAAACAGGGTTCACCGGGGAGCTGTTTTTT.

The sample holds a few counts of this clonotype. This sequence joins TRBV12-3 or TRBV12-4 and TRBJ1-2, with TRBD1 matching over 9 bases. Trimming removed 7 bases from V and 4 bases from J; junction bases left unmatched: 7. This CDR3 comprises 14 residues. CDR3 in DNA: TGTGCCAGCACTTGGGACAGGGAGGGCTATGGCTACACCTTC. It codes for CASTWDREGYGYTF.

This clonotype was observed a few times. The chain joins TRBV28 to TRBJ1-5; no reliable D call. From germline, CDR1 is MDHEN and CDR2 SYDVKM. CDR3 length equals 12 residues. Trimming removed 4 bases from V and 6 bases from J, with 7 bases in between. The CDR3 reads CASSSKGQPQHF. For the CDR3, the DNA is TGTGCCAGCAGTTCTAAGGGTCAGCCCCAGCATTTT.

The chain couples TRBV7-9 to TRBJ1-2, with 7 bases aligning to TRBD1. After removal of 5 bases from V and 7 bases from J, the junction contained 7 bases not matched to a gene. CDR1 and CDR2 from the germline V gene are SEHNR and FQNEAQ (reference sequence). The CDR3 sequence is 13 residues long. The CDR3 reads CASSADRVVGYTF. CDR3 bases: TGTGCCAGCAGCGCCGACAGGGTGGTTGGCTACACCTTC.

The rearrangement uses TRBV5-1 and TRBJ2-1; maybe TRBD1 (5 bases). This CDR3 is 15 amino acids long. Looked up from germline, CDR1 is SGHRS and CDR2 is YFSETQ. V gave up 0 bases and J gave up 2 bases, with 9 bases separating them. CDR3 bases: TGCGCCAGCAGCTTGGAGGCAGGGACCTACAATGAGCAGTTCTTC. Translating gives CASSLEAGTYNEQFF.

This clonotype has more than one count but fewer than ten. The genes are TRBV9 and TRBJ1-2; tentative D call: TRBD1 (6 bases). Looked up from germline, CDR1 is SGDLS and CDR2 is YYNGEE. V was pared by 2 bases and J by 2 bases, with 7 bases between. The CDR3 covers 13 residues. The chain's CDR3 is CASSVDRNYGYTF. The CDR3 DNA reads TGTGCCAGCAGCGTCGACAGGAACTATGGCTACACCTTC. Full variable domain (outside the CDR3, taken from reference TRBV9 and TRBJ1-2): DSGVTQTPKHLITATGQRVTLRCSPRSGDLSVYWYQQSLDQGLQFLIQYYNGEERAKGNILERFSAQQFPDLHSELNLSSLELGDSALYFCASSVDRNYGYTFGSGTRLTVV.